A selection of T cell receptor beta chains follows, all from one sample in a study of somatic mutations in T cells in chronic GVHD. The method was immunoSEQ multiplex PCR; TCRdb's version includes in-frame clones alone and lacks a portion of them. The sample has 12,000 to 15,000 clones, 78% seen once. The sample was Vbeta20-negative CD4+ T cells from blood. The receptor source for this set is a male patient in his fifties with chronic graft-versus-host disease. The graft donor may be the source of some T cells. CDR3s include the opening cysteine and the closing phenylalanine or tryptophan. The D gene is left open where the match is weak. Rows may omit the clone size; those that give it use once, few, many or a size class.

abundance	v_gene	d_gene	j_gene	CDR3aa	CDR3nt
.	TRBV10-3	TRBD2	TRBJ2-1	CAISVSGGPLDEQFF	TGTGCCATCAGTGTGTCGGGAGGGCCGTTGGATGAGCAGTTCTTC
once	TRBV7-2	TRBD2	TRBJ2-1	CASSLVSSGSIVKVPQFF	TGTGCCAGCAGCTTAGTGTCTAGCGGGAGCATTGTAAAGGTCCCACAGTTCTTC
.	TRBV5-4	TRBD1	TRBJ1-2	CASSLRQGRSYGYTF	TGTGCCAGCAGCTTGAGACAGGGGAGAAGCTATGGCTACACCTTC
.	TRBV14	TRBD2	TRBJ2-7	CASSQREGRNYEQYF	TGTGCCAGCAGCCAGAGGGAGGGCCGTAACTACGAGCAGTACTTC
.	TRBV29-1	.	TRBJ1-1	CSVSRGNTEAFF	TGCAGCGTTAGCAGGGGAAACACTGAAGCTTTCTTT
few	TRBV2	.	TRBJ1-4	CASRLELREKLFF	TGTGCCAGCAGGTTAGAGTTGAGGGAAAAACTGTTTTTT
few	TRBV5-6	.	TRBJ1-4	CASSLGGVEKLFF	TGTGCCAGCAGCTTGGGAGGCGTTGAAAAACTGTTTTTT
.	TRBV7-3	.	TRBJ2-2	CASSANLQGSGELFF	TGTGCCAGCAGCGCAAACCTCCAAGGGAGCGGGGAGCTGTTTTTT
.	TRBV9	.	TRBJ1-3	CASSVGRGLSGNTIYF	TGTGCCAGCAGCGTAGGAAGGGGATTGTCTGGAAACACCATATATTTT
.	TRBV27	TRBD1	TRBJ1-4	CASSNTGVTNEKLFF	TGTGCCAGCAGTAATACAGGGGTGACTAATGAAAAACTGTTTTTT
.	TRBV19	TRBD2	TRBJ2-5	CASSMGASGKAQYF	TGTGCCAGTAGTATGGGGGCTAGCGGGAAGGCCCAGTACTTC
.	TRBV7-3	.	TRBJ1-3	CASSLSEQGNTIYF	TGTGCCAGCAGCTTAAGTGAACAGGGAAACACCATATATTTT
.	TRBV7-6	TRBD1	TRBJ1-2	CASSQRTGTNYGYTF	TGTGCCAGCAGCCAGAGGACAGGGACCAACTATGGCTACACCTTC
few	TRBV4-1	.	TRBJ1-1	CASSLRANTEAFF	TGCGCCAGCAGCCTCAGGGCGAACACTGAAGCTTTCTTT
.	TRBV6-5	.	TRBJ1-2	CASSELISRYTF	TGTGCCAGCAGTGAACTTATCTCACGCTACACCTTC
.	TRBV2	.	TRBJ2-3	CASMTSPGGTQYF	TGTGCCAGCATGACCTCCCCGGGTGGTACGCAGTATTTT
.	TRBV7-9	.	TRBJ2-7	CASTLAPELPEQYF	TGTGCCAGCACCCTAGCGCCGGAGCTCCCCGAGCAGTACTTC
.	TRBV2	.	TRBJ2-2	CASRDILTGELFF	TGTGCCAGCAGAGACATACTCACCGGGGAGCTGTTTTTT
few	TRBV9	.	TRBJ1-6	CASSAGQQVNSPLHF	TGTGCCAGCAGTGCCGGACAGCAAGTCAATTCACCCCTCCACTTT
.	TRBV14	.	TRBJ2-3	CASSQAGTDTQYF	TGTGCCAGCAGCCAAGCGGGCACAGATACGCAGTATTTT
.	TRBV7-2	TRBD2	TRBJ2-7	CASSSGLADTYEQYF	TGTGCCAGCAGCTCCGGACTAGCGGATACCTACGAGCAGTACTTC
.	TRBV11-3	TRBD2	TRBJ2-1	CATKAGGSLNEQFF	TGTGCCACCAAAGCGGGAGGATCTTTGAATGAGCAGTTCTTC